A single sample gave rise to the 21 T cell receptor beta chains below, sequenced in a study of blood T cell repertoires in COVID-19. This table comes from immunoSEQ multiplex PCR, and its TCRdb copy is limited to in-frame clones, with some not included. The sample includes under 85,000 clones, 75% to 90% seen only once; the top ten take approximately 5.5%. Sequencing was carried out using peripheral blood. The receptors were gathered from a man at least 80 years old with acute or convalescent COVID-19.

This chain joins TRBV7-9 and TRBJ1-4; TRBD1 is a possible D gene (5 bases). The CDR3 loop spans 14 amino acids. CDR1 is SEHNR and CDR2 is FQNEAQ in the germline V gene (reference sequence). The V end lost 2 bases, the J end lost 8 bases, and 12 bases lay between the germline ends. The CDR3 coding sequence is TGTGCCAGCAGCTTATCCCGGGGGTGGGAAAAACTGTTTTTT. Protein sequence: CASSLSRGWEKLFF. Full variable domain (remainder filled in from reference TRBV7-9 and TRBJ1-4): DTGVSQNPRHKITKRGQNVTFRCDPISEHNRLYWYRQTLGQGPEFLTYFQNEAQLEKSRLLSDRFSAERPKGSFSTLEIQRTEQGDSAMYLCASSLSRGWEKLFFGSGTQLSVL.

This chain links TRBV5-1 with TRBJ2-2; D remains ambiguous. Trimming shortened V by 0 bases and J by 1 base, and 10 bases separated the two germline ends. From germline, CDR1 is SGHRS and CDR2 YFSETQ. This CDR3 is built from 16 residues. The CDR3 here is CASSLAGRQNTGELFF. In DNA form, the CDR3 reads TGCGCCAGCAGCTTGGCTGGCAGACAGAACACCGGGGAGCTGTTTTTT.

V is TRBV3-1 (or the pseudogene TRBV3-2) and J is TRBJ2-7; D not resolved. The CDR3 has 14 amino acids. In germline, CDR1 is LGHDT, CDR2 YNNKEL (reference sequence). V lost 1 base to trimming and J lost 2 bases, with 9 bases between them. CDR3 residues: CASSQAYNPYEQYF. The CDR3 DNA sequence: TGTGCCAGCAGCCAAGCATACAACCCCTACGAGCAGTACTTC.

This clone was observed once. This chain connects TRBV9 to TRBJ2-1; possibly TRBD1 for D (6 bases). V was clipped by 4 bases and J by 5 bases, with 22 bases between them. Germline V gene lookup returns CDR1 SGDLS and CDR2 YYNGEE. This CDR3 is built from 17 residues. Written as DNA, the CDR3 is TGTGCCAGCAGCAAAGCTGGGGGACAAATAACAAACAATGAGCAGTTCTTC. Its translation is CASSKAGGQITNNEQFF.

This clone was seen once. The chain carries TRBV9 and TRBJ2-1; D perhaps matches TRBD1 (6 bases). Germline CDR1 reads SGDLS; CDR2 reads YYNGEE. The V gene lost 0 bases and the J gene lost 6 bases, with 10 bases spanning the gap. CDR3 length equals 14 residues. The CDR3 DNA reads TGTGCCAGCAGCGTAGTGGGACATGGCAATGAGCAGTTCTTC. Amino acids: CASSVVGHGNEQFF.

The J gene is TRBJ1-6, the V gene TRBV7-9, with D unresolved. The germline V gene encodes CDR1 SEHNR and CDR2 FQNEAQ (reference sequence). V gave up 1 base and J gave up 8 bases, with 6 bases separating them. The CDR3 consists of 13 residues. CDR3 nucleotides: TGTGCCAGCAGCTTAGACGGGGATTCACCCCTCCACTTT. As protein: CASSLDGDSPLHF.

The chain carries TRBV4-2 and TRBJ1-5; the match to TRBD1 covers 8 bases. The ends lost 3 bases at V and 5 bases at J; junction bases unmatched: 3. From germline, CDR1 is LGHNA and CDR2 YNFKEQ. This CDR3 has 14 residues. The CDR3 coding sequence is TGTGCCAGCAGCCACGACAGGGGTGATCAGCCCCAGCATTTT. This codes for CASSHDRGDQPQHF.

The rearrangement links TRBV7-2 to TRBJ2-1; TRBD2 matches at 11 bases. The germline V gene has CDR1 SGHTA and CDR2 FQGNSA. This CDR3 comprises 17 residues. With 4 bases clipped from V and 4 bases from J, the junction kept 9 bases outside the gene matches. The CDR3 DNA reads as TGTGCCAGCAGCTACTTACCTCTAGCGGGAGGTTACAATGAGCAGTTCTTC. Protein sequence: CASSYLPLAGGYNEQFF.

This sequence joins TRBV19 and TRBJ2-1; perhaps TRBD2 as D (7 bases). Germline V gene lookup returns CDR1 LNHDA and CDR2 SQIVND (reference sequence). Trimming shortened V by 0 bases and J by 3 bases, and 15 bases separated the two germline ends. The CDR3 has 17 residues. In nucleotides, the CDR3 is TGTGCCAGTAGTATAGATCGGGGAGGGGGTGGCTACAATGAGCAGTTCTTC. Its protein product is CASSIDRGGGGYNEQFF. Full variable domain (rest looked up from reference TRBV19 and TRBJ2-1): DGGITQSPKYLFRKEGQNVTLSCEQNLNHDAMYWYRQDPGQGLRLIYYSQIVNDFQKGDIAEGYSVSREKKESFPLTVTSAQKNPTAFYLCASSIDRGGGGYNEQFFGPGTRLTVL.

V and J are TRBV28 and TRBJ2-7; tentative D call: TRBD2 (6 bases). Germline CDR1 and CDR2: MDHEN and SYDVKM. There are 14 residues in the CDR3. Trimming pared 7 bases from V and 2 bases from J, leaving 15 bases between. The CDR3 loop is CASTPPGGTYEQYF. As DNA, the CDR3 is TGTGCCAGCACCCCACCGGGCGGGACCTACGAGCAGTACTTC. Drawing the rest from reference TRBV28 and TRBJ2-7, the complete variable domain is DVKVTQSSRYLVKRTGEKVFLECVQDMDHENMFWYRQDPGLGLRLIYFSYDVKMKEKGDIPEGYSVSREKKERFSLILESASTNQTSMYLCASTPPGGTYEQYFGPGTRLTVT.

This rearrangement joins TRBV6-5 to TRBJ1-2, with D perhaps matching TRBD1 (6 bases). Germline CDR1 and CDR2: MNHEY and SVGAGI. V gave up 10 bases and J gave up 4 bases, with 10 bases separating them. CDR3 length: 11 amino acids. Here the CDR3 DNA reads TGTGCCACCCAGGGGCCCTATGGCTACACCTTC. Its protein is CATQGPYGYTF.

V is TRBV25-1 and J is TRBJ1-6, with TRBD1 matching over 7 bases. V gave up 4 bases and J gave up 10 bases; unmatched junction bases: 10. This CDR3 contains 15 residues. Germline V gene data show CDR1 as MGHDK and CDR2 as SYGVNS. The chain's CDR3 is CASSARTGASSPLHF. CDR3 sequence (DNA): TGTGCCAGCAGTGCTCGGACAGGTGCGAGCTCACCCCTCCACTTT.

This sequence joins TRBV2 and TRBJ1-2; the D gene is possibly TRBD1 (5 bases). Trimming cost V 5 bases and J 6 bases, with 19 bases left between them. This CDR3 has 15 amino acids. Germline CDR1 and CDR2: SNHLY and FYNNEI. Written as DNA, the CDR3 is TGTGCCAGCAGTAACCAAGACAGTCTTTGGAATGGCTACACCTTC. This codes for CASSNQDSLWNGYTF.

The chain uses TRBV6-2 or TRBV6-3 and TRBJ1-2; 8 bases map to TRBD1. The CDR3 length is 15 residues. The V gene's germline CDR1 is MNHEY and CDR2 SVGEGT. Trimming removed 2 bases from V and 4 bases from J; junction bases left unmatched: 6. As DNA, the CDR3 is TGTGCCAGCAGTTACCCAGGACAGGGTGGCTATGGCTACACCTTC. Encoded protein: CASSYPGQGGYGYTF.

The chain joins TRBV29-1 to TRBJ1-1; 8 nucleotides agree with TRBD1. Germline V gene sequence: CDR1 SQVTM, CDR2 ANQGSEA. With V trimmed by 7 bases and J by 0 bases, 4 bases remained unmatched. The CDR3 totals 13 residues. The CDR3 DNA reads as TGCAGCGCCTTGGGACAGGTGAACACTGAAGCTTTCTTT. Amino acid sequence: CSALGQVNTEAFF.

This clone was seen a handful of times. This chain uses TRBV2 with TRBJ1-5; the match to TRBD1 covers 12 bases. This CDR3 is 16 amino acids long. Germline CDR1 reads SNHLY; CDR2 reads FYNNEI. The J segment lost 6 bases and the V segment lost 1 base, leaving 4 bases of the junction unmatched. This CDR3 is CASSEGRDRGPQPQHF. The CDR3 DNA is TGTGCCAGCAGTGAAGGAAGGGACAGGGGGCCTCAGCCCCAGCATTTT. Variable domain in full (rest from reference TRBV2 and TRBJ1-5): EPEVTQTPSHQVTQMGQEVILRCVPISNHLYFYWYRQILGQKVEFLVSFYNNEISEKSEIFDDQFSVERPDGSNFTLKIRSTKLEDSAMYFCASSEGRDRGPQPQHFGDGTRLSIL.

V and J are TRBV2 and TRBJ1-6, with 7 positions matching TRBD1. With 3 bases clipped from V and 7 bases from J, the junction kept 6 bases outside the gene matches. This CDR3 region has 15 residues. CDR1 is SNHLY, CDR2 FYNNEI, per germline. The CDR3 DNA follows: TGTGCCAGCAGTGATAACAGGGGCGGGAATTCACCCCTCCACTTT. It is translated as CASSDNRGGNSPLHF.

This clone was observed a few times. This chain joins TRBV18 and TRBJ1-4; 7 nucleotides line up with TRBD1. The CDR3 is 16 residues long. V lost 0 bases, J lost 4 bases, and 5 bases stayed unmatched. The germline V gene encodes CDR1 KGHSH and CDR2 LQKENI. This chain's CDR3 is CASSPPSGQLNEKLFF. The DNA of the CDR3 is TGTGCCAGCTCACCACCTTCGGGACAGCTTAATGAAAAACTGTTTTTT. The full variable domain, with the rest looked up from reference TRBV18 and TRBJ1-4, is NAGVMQNPRHLVRRRGQEARLRCSPMKGHSHVYWYRQLPEEGLKFMVYLQKENIIDESGMPKERFSAEFPKEGPSILRIQQVVRGDSAAYFCASSPPSGQLNEKLFFGSGTQLSVL.

This clone appeared a few times. The genes are TRBV2 and TRBJ1-1, with D perhaps TRBD1 (6 bases). CDR3 size: 16 residues. Between the trimmed V and J ends, which lost 6 bases and 5 bases, there was a span of 22 bases. The germline gives CDR1 SNHLY, CDR2 FYNNEI. CDR3 nucleotides: TGTGCCAGCAGGCTAGAGGAAGGGGGAGAAGGGACTGAAGCTTTCTTT. It codes for CASRLEEGGEGTEAFF.

This chain connects TRBV29-1 to TRBJ1-4; no definite D call. Germline V gene data show CDR1 as SQVTM and CDR2 as ANQGSEA. V lost 6 bases and J 8 bases, leaving 13 bases between the germline ends. This CDR3 contains 12 residues. In DNA form, the CDR3 reads TGCAGCGTAGGATTCCGGGAAGAAAAACTGTTTTTT. Its protein product is CSVGFREEKLFF. Using reference TRBV29-1 and TRBJ1-4 for the parts outside the CDR3, the full variable domain is SAVISQKPSRDICQRGTSLTIQCQVDSQVTMMFWYRQQPGQSLTLIATANQGSEATYESGFVIDKFPISRPNLTFSTLTVSNMSPEDSSIYLCSVGFREEKLFFGSGTQLSVL.

The table lists this clone with a count of one. The rearrangement links TRBV10-3 to TRBJ2-7, with D perhaps TRBD2 (6 bases). The germline V gene has CDR1 ENHRY and CDR2 SYGVKD. Deletions cut 4 bases from V and 0 bases from J, with 13 bases between. The CDR3 length is 15 residues. The CDR3 sequence is CAISGEAGRSYEQYF. CDR3 DNA sequence: TGTGCCATCAGTGGTGAGGCGGGGCGCTCCTACGAGCAGTACTTC.